This T cell receptor beta chain appears in the sequencing data of a study of type 1 regulatory T cells. Looking at the study overall: An in vitro protocol generated T-allo10, a Tr1-enriched, alloantigen-specific CD4 T cell product. The study, taken as a whole, reports: Compared with non-type 1 regulatory T cells, type 1 regulatory T cells showed a more restricted TCR repertoire.

MiXCR, applied by TCRdb to the reads, yields one record per CDR3 protein. Here the sample spans roughly 60,000 distinct CDR3 sequences, less than 70% being singletons. CDR3 length: 19 amino acids. The junction had 21 bases not matched to a gene; V was cut back by 8 bases and J by 2 bases. The germline V gene has CDR1 LNHDA and CDR2 SQIVND (reference sequence). Details on this clonotype: Its antigen is still unknown.

V is TRBV19 and J is TRBJ2-7; 10 bases map to TRBD2. The clonotype comes from a human donor in good health. The material sequenced was cultured non-Tr1 T cells, either the whole culture or a sorted T cell fraction (not recorded which). CDR3 protein: CASRADRGSGRTSPYEQYF. Here the CDR3 DNA reads TGTGCCAGTCGCGCCGACAGGGGTAGCGGGAGGACTTCCCCCTACGAGCAGTACTTC. Combining the CDR3 with reference TRBV19 and TRBJ2-7 gives the whole variable domain DGGITQSPKYLFRKEGQNVTLSCEQNLNHDAMYWYRQDPGQGLRLIYYSQIVNDFQKGDIAEGYSVSREKKESFPLTVTSAQKNPTAFYLCASRADRGSGRTSPYEQYFGPGTRLTVT.